Below, 11 T cell receptor beta chains from the same sample are listed, as sequenced in a study of cytomegalovirus exposure and HLA in healthy donors (dated by TCRdb to 2016 to 2017). The library was made by the immunoSEQ multiplex PCR assay. A mixture of 60 forward primers for TCR Vbeta segments and 13 reverse primers for TCR Jbeta segments was used in the multiplex PCR. TCRdb re-hosts the immuneACCESS table, in-frame sequences only. Its copies lack some clones; in the studies checked, an unresolved V gene accounts for under half of them, and the cause for the rest is not known. This sample has under 150,000 clones in its table, and around 82% of those were observed once. Together, the top ten hold roughly 5% of the sample. Sequenced input: PBMCs. The receptors originated from a woman under 40 in good health and CMV-seropositive.

V gene TRBV5-1 combines with J gene TRBJ2-2, with TRBD2 as a possible D gene (5 bases). The ends were cut back, 0 bases at V and 4 bases at J, with 16 bases in the middle. Germline V gene sequence: CDR1 SGHRS, CDR2 YFSETQ. CDR3 length equals 17 residues. The CDR3 sequence is CASSLGPSGEGTGELFF. DNA for the CDR3: TGCGCCAGCAGCTTGGGGCCATCAGGCGAGGGCACCGGGGAGCTGTTTTTT. The whole variable domain, filled in from reference TRBV5-1 and TRBJ2-2, reads KAGVTQTPRYLIKTRGQQVTLSCSPISGHRSVSWYQQTPGQGLQFLFEYFSETQRNKGNFPGRFSGRQFSNSRSEMNVSTLELGDSALYLCASSLGPSGEGTGELFFGEGSRLTVL.

The chain links TRBV6-5 to TRBJ2-5, with 11 nucleotides matching TRBD1. The end of the DNA is better explained by TRBJ2-7, so the J call may be wrong. Germline V CDR1 and CDR2: MNHEY, SVGAGI. This CDR3 is built from 14 residues. DNA of the CDR3: TGTGCCAGCAGGCCGGGACAGGGGGGCTACGAGCAGTACTTC. Translating gives CASRPGQGGYEQYF.

This chain uses TRBV27 with TRBJ2-3; 9 bases line up with TRBD2. Germline lookup yields CDR1 MNHEY and CDR2 SMNVEV (reference sequence). The CDR3 sequence is 15 residues long. The V segment lost 2 bases and the J segment 8 bases; nucleotides outside the gene matches: 8. The CDR3 loop reads CASSLGGLAVITQYF. The CDR3 region has the DNA TGTGCCAGCAGTTTAGGGGGACTAGCCGTTATTACGCAGTATTTT.

This sequence joins TRBV5-6 and TRBJ2-3, with 11 bases matching TRBD2. The V gene's germline CDR1 is SGHDT and CDR2 YYEEEE. The V gene end was trimmed by 8 bases and the J gene end by 6 bases; junction bases not matched to a gene: 11. The CDR3 has 15 amino acids. The CDR3 sequence is CASRIAGGARDTQYF. The CDR3 DNA sequence: TGTGCCAGTAGAATAGCGGGGGGGGCACGTGATACGCAGTATTTT.

This clone was seen a handful of times. The rearrangement uses TRBV10-3 and TRBJ2-3; 7 positions agree with TRBD2. Germline loops: CDR1 ENHRY, CDR2 SYGVKD. With V trimmed by 4 bases and J by 4 bases, 2 bases remained unmatched. The CDR3 has 13 residues. The CDR3 sequence is CAISGLAADTQYF. CDR3 bases: TGTGCCATCAGTGGGCTAGCGGCAGATACGCAGTATTTT.

This CDR3 is CASKRTGSSYNEQFF. CDR3 nucleotide sequence: TGTGCCAGTAAACGGACAGGGAGCTCCTACAATGAGCAGTTCTTC. The chain links TRBV19 to TRBJ2-1; the match to TRBD1 covers 8 bases. The CDR3 spans 15 residues. From germline, CDR1 is LNHDA and CDR2 SQIVND (reference sequence). J was trimmed by 0 bases and V by 7 bases; bases with no gene match: 5.

This clone was counted a few times. The chain recombines TRBV28 with TRBJ1-3, with D unresolved. Germline CDR1 reads MDHEN; CDR2 reads SYDVKM. This CDR3 has 13 amino acids. The V end lost 5 bases, the J end lost 1 base, and 6 bases lay between the germline ends. The CDR3 DNA reads TGTGCCAGCAGTCTGGAGTCTGGAAACACCATATATTTT. It codes for CASSLESGNTIYF. The full variable domain, in which reference TRBV28 and TRBJ1-3 provide the parts outside the CDR3, is DVKVTQSSRYLVKRTGEKVFLECVQDMDHENMFWYRQDPGLGLRLIYFSYDVKMKEKGDIPEGYSVSREKKERFSLILESASTNQTSMYLCASSLESGNTIYFGEGSWLTVV.

This clone was counted between two and nine times. This chain connects TRBV19 to TRBJ1-5; 9 nucleotides align to TRBD1. This CDR3 has 14 residues. V was pared by 5 bases and J by 4 bases, with 3 bases of the junction left unmatched. CDR1 is LNHDA and CDR2 is SQIVND in the germline V gene (reference sequence). In DNA form, the CDR3 reads TGTGCCAGTAGTTGGACAGGGGCGAATCAGCCCCAGCATTTT. Translated: CASSWTGANQPQHF.

The table lists this clone with a few counts. This chain joins TRBV6-1 and TRBJ1-1, with D possibly TRBD1 on 5 matching bases. The CDR3 consists of 13 residues. V lost 8 bases and J 6 bases, leaving 16 bases between the germline ends. Per the germline V gene, CDR1 is MNHNS and CDR2 is SASEGT. The CDR3 region has the DNA TGTGCCAGCCCCCTCGGGAGGGGCTCTGAAGCTTTCTTT. Encoded protein: CASPLGRGSEAFF.

The chain joins TRBV25-1 to TRBJ1-1; a weak D match, TRBD1 (5 bases). The germline V gene has CDR1 MGHDK and CDR2 SYGVNS. V was pared by 6 bases and J by 5 bases, with 13 bases between. The CDR3 extends over 13 amino acids. The CDR3 protein is CASRESPGTEAFF. The CDR3 bases are TGTGCCAGCAGGGAAAGCCCAGGGACTGAAGCTTTCTTT.

This rearrangement joins TRBV15 to TRBJ1-2; possible D gene TRBD1, 5 bases. V shed 5 bases and J shed 3 bases, with 13 bases lying between them. Germline-derived CDR1 and CDR2 are LNHNV and YYDKDF (reference sequence). The CDR3 runs to 14 residues. This CDR3 reads CATSFRGGDYGYTF. CDR3 DNA: TGTGCCACCAGCTTTCGCGGGGGGGACTATGGCTACACCTTC.